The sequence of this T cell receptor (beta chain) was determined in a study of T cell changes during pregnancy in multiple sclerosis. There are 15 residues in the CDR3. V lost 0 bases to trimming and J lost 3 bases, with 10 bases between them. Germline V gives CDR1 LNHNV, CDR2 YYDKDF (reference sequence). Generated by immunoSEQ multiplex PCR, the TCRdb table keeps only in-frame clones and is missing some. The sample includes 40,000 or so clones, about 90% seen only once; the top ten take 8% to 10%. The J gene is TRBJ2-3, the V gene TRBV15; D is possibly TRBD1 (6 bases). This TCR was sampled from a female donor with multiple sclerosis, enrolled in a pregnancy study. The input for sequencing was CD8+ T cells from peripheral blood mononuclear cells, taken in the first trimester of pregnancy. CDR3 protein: CATSRDRRGTDTQYF. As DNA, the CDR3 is TGTGCCACCAGCAGAGATCGAAGGGGGACAGATACGCAGTATTTT.